This TCR beta chain was sequenced for a study of beta chain features in type 1 diabetes. Study context: Comparable age, gender and cell yields were observed in patients relative to healthy donors.

CD4+ naive, central memory, regulatory and stem cell-like memory subsets were isolated by sorting on CD45RO/CCR7/CD25/CD127/CD95/CD27. Sequenced material consisted of expressed TCRB transcripts (all of the isolated RNA was reverse transcribed). Sequencing of naive, central memory and regulatory T cell samples gave an average of roughly 3.6 million reads. Profiling relied on immunoSEQ multiplex PCR, and the TCRdb table lists in-frame clones only, not all of them. Counted here are about 240,000 clones, roughly 13% occurring once; the ten biggest clones make up almost 0.02%. Details on this clone: Its target is unknown.

Germline lookup yields CDR1 SNHLY and CDR2 FYNNEI. V was shortened by 0 bases and J by 4 bases, with 9 bases between the two germline ends. This CDR3 is built from 14 residues. Study outcomes and limitations: A moderate, significant TCRB CDR3 shortening appeared in type 1 diabetes across four CD4+ subsets. Across patients, naive, central memory and Treg TCRB repertoires exhibited apparently greater similarity than was observed across healthy donors.

Sequences were obtained from naive CD4+ T cells from blood. This TCR derives from a young man with type 1 diabetes. This chain connects TRBV2 to TRBJ1-2; D is unclear. This chain's CDR3 is CASSEAPRIYGYTF. In nucleotides, the CDR3 is TGTGCCAGCAGTGAAGCCCCCAGGATCTATGGCTACACCTTC.